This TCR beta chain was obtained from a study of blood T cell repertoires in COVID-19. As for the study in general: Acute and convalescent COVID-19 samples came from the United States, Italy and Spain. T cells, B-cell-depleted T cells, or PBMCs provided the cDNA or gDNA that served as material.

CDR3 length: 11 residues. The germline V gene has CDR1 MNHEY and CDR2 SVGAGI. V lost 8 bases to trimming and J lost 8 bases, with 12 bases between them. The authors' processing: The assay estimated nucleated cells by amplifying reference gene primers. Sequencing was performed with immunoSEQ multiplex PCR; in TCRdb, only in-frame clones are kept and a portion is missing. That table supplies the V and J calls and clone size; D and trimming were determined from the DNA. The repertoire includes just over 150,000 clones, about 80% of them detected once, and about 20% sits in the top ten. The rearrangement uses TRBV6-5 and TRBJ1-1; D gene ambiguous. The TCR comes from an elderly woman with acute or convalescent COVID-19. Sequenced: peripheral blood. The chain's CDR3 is CASAARAEAFF. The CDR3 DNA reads TGTGCCAGCGCCGCGCGGGCCGAAGCTTTCTTT.